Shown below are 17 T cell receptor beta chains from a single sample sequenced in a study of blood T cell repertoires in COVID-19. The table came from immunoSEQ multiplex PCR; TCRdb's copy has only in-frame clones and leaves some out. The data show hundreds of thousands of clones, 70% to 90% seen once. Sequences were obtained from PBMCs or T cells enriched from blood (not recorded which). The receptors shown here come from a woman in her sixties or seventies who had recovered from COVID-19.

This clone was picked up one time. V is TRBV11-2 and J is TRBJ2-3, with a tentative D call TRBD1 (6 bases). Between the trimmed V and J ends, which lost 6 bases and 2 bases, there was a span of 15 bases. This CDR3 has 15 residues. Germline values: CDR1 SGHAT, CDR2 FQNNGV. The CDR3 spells CASRRSGTTTDTQYF. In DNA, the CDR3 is TGTGCCAGCAGACGATCCGGGACAACCACAGATACGCAGTATTTT.

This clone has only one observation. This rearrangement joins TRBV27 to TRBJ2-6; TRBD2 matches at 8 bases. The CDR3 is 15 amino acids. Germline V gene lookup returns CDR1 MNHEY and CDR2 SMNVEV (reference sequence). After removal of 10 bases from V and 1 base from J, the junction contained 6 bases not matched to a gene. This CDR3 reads CATRGGLSGANVLTF. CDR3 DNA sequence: TGTGCCACCCGGGGGGGCCTTTCTGGGGCCAACGTCCTGACTTTC.

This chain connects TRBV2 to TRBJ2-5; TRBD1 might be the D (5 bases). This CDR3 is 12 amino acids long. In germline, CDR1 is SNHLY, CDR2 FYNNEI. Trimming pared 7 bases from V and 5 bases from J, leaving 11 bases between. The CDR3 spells CASKQAKETQYF. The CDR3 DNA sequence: TGTGCCAGCAAACAGGCTAAGGAGACCCAGTACTTC.

The CDR3 coding sequence is TGTGCCAGCAGTTCATCCTCTAGCGGGTTGGGGTTTTTCGAGCAGTACGTC. Translation gives CASSSSSSGLGFFEQYV. This chain joins TRBV28 and TRBJ2-7; 8 bases match TRBD2. The junction had 17 bases not matched to a gene; V was cut back by 4 bases and J by 6 bases. Germline V gene data show CDR1 as MDHEN and CDR2 as SYDVKM. This CDR3 is built from 17 residues.

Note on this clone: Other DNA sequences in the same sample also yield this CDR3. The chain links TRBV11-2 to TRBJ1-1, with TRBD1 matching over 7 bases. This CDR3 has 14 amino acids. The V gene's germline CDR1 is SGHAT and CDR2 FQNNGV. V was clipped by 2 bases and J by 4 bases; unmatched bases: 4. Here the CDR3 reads CASSLLQGFTEAFF. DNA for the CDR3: TGTGCCAGCAGCTTATTACAGGGGTTCACTGAAGCTTTCTTT.

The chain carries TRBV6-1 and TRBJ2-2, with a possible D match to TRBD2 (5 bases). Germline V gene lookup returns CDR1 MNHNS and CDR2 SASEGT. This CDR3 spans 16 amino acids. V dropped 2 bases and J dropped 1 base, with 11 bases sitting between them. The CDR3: CASSELGSRNTGELFF. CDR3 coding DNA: TGTGCCAGCAGTGAATTAGGGAGTCGGAACACCGGGGAGCTGTTTTTT.

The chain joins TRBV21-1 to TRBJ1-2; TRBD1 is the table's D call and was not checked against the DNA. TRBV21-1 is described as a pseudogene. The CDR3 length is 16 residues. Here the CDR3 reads CASSRSPHDRSYGYTF. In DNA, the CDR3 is TGTGCCAGCAGCAGGTCCCCCCACGACAGGTCGTATGGCTACACCTTC.

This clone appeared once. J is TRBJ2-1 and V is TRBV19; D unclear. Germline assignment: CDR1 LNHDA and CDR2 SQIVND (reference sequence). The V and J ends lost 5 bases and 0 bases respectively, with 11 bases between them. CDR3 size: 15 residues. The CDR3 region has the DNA TGTGCCAGTAGTTTTACGCCGAGCTCCTACAATGAGCAGTTCTTC. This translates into CASSFTPSSYNEQFF.

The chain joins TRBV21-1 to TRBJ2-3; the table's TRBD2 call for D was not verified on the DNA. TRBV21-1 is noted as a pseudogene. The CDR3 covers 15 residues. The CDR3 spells CASSKEQRGTDTQYF. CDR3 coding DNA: TGTGCCAGCAGCAAGGAACAGAGGGGCACAGATACGCAGTATTTT.

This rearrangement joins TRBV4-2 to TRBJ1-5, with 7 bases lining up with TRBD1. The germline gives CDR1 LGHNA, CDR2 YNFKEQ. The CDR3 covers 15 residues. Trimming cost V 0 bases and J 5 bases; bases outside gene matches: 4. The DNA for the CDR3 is TGTGCCAGCAGCCAAGACAAGGGGGCGGATCAGCCCCAGCATTTT. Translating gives CASSQDKGADQPQHF.

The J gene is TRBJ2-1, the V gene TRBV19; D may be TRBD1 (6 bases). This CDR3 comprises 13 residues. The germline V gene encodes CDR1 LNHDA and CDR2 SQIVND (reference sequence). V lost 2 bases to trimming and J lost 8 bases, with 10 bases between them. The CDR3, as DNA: TGTGCCAGTAGTATACAGGGGCGGGATGAGCAGTTCTTC. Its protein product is CASSIQGRDEQFF. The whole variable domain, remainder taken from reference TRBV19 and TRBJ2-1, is DGGITQSPKYLFRKEGQNVTLSCEQNLNHDAMYWYRQDPGQGLRLIYYSQIVNDFQKGDIAEGYSVSREKKESFPLTVTSAQKNPTAFYLCASSIQGRDEQFFGPGTRLTVL.

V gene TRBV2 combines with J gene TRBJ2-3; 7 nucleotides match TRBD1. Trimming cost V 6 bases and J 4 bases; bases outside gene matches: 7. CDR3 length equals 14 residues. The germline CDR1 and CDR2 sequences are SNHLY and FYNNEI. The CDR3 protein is CASSRQGQADTQYF. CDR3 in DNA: TGTGCCAGCAGCAGACAGGGCCAAGCAGATACGCAGTATTTT.

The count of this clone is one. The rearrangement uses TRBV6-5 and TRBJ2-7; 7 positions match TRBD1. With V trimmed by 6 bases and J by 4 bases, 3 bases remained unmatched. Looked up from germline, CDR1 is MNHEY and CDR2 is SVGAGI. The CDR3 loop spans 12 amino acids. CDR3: CASSLQGYEQYF. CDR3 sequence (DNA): TGTGCCAGCAGCTTACAGGGGTACGAGCAGTACTTC.

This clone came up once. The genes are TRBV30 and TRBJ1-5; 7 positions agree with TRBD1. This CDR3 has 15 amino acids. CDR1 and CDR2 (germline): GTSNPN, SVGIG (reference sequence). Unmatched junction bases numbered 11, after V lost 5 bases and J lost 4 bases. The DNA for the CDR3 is TGTGCCTGGCAGCCAAAGGGGGACAGTAATCAGCCCCAGCATTTT. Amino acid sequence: CAWQPKGDSNQPQHF.

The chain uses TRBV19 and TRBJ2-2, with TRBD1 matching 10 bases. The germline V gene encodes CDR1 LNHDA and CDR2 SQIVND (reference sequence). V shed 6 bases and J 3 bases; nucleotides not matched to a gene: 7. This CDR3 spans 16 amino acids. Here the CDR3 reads CASRLPGQGYTGELFF. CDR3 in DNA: TGTGCCAGTAGGCTTCCGGGACAGGGGTACACCGGGGAGCTGTTTTTT.

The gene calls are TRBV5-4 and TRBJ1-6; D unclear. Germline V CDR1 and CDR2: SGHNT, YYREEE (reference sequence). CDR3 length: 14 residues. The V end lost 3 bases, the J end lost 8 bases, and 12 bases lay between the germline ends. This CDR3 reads CASSSTTTHSPLHF. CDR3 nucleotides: TGTGCCAGCAGCTCAACTACCACCCATTCACCCCTCCACTTT.

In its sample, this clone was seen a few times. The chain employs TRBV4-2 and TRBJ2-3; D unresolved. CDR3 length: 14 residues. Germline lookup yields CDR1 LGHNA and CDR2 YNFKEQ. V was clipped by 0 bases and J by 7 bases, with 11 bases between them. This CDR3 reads CASSQDLLIHTQYF. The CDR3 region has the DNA TGTGCCAGCAGCCAAGACCTCCTAATACATACGCAGTATTTT.